This T cell receptor beta chain was observed in a study of blood T cell repertoires in COVID-19. Study as a whole: The samples span acute and convalescent COVID-19 from the United States, Italy and Spain. PBMCs, B-cell-depleted T cells, or T cells provided the cDNA or gDNA that made up the material.

In the original workflow: Reference gene primers were amplified, and this amplification served to estimate nucleated cell counts. Profiling relied on immunoSEQ multiplex PCR, and the TCRdb table lists in-frame clones only, not all of them. V and J calls and clone size are copied from that table; D and trimming were computed from the DNA. In the table there are about 170,000 clones, 85% to 90% of which are singletons. Trimming removed 4 bases from V and 1 base from J; junction bases left unmatched: 8. The germline V gene encodes CDR1 SGHNT and CDR2 YYREEE (reference sequence). The CDR3 length is 17 residues.

J is TRBJ2-1 and V is TRBV5-4; 10 bases line up with TRBD2. Sequencing used peripheral blood. The TCR sequence derives from a man between 18 and 29 years old with active or convalescent COVID-19. This CDR3 is CASSRERGGRSYNEQFF. Written as DNA, the CDR3 is TGTGCCAGCAGCAGAGAGCGGGGGGGCCGGTCCTACAATGAGCAGTTCTTC.